These 12 T cell receptor beta chains originate from one sample sequenced in a study of OX40 agonist ivuxolimab in advanced cancers. Measured with immunoSEQ multiplex PCR; TCRdb has only the in-frame clones, and not every one. The profile shows around 80,000 clones, 92% of them singletons. Sequencing used CD4+ or CD8+ T cells sorted from blood, obtained in a trial of the OX40 agonist ivuxolimab. All receptors derive from an adult with an advanced solid tumor such as melanoma, head and neck, liver or kidney cancer.

V usage is TRBV7-8 and J usage is TRBJ2-6, with 7 bases that match TRBD1. V dropped 0 bases and J dropped 4; count of bases not matched to a gene: 3. Germline V lookup: CDR1 SGHVS, CDR2 FQNEAQ. This CDR3 has 16 residues. The CDR3 region is CASSLATGFGANVLTF. The CDR3, as DNA: TGTGCCAGCAGCTTAGCGACAGGGTTCGGGGCCAACGTCCTGACTTTC.

The genes are TRBV9 and TRBJ1-5, with D uncertain. The CDR3 runs 15 residues. CDR1 and CDR2 (germline): SGDLS, YYNGEE. V lost 0 bases, J lost 1 base, and 8 bases lay in between. As DNA, the CDR3 is TGTGCCAGCAGCGTAGCTGGGGTGAGCAATCAGCCCCAGCATTTT. This gives the protein CASSVAGVSNQPQHF.

The chain links TRBV4-1 to TRBJ2-7, with 8 bases aligning to TRBD1. Germline lookup yields CDR1 MGHRA and CDR2 YSYEKL. There are 15 residues in the CDR3. The ends lost 1 base at V and 5 bases at J; junction bases unmatched: 7. Here the CDR3 reads CASSQVWTGLDEQYF. The CDR3 DNA is TGCGCCAGCAGCCAAGTGTGGACAGGGCTGGACGAGCAGTACTTC.

The rearrangement links TRBV29-1 to TRBJ2-7; TRBD1 matches at 11 bases. The CDR3 is made up of 16 amino acids. Germline loops: CDR1 SQVTM, CDR2 ANQGSEA. V was clipped by 5 bases and J by 1 base; unmatched bases: 10. CDR3 sequence: CSVQTGDRGISYEQYF. DNA of the CDR3: TGCAGCGTTCAAACGGGGGACAGGGGGATTTCCTACGAGCAGTACTTC.

The chain recombines TRBV10-1 with TRBJ2-1; 10 nucleotides align to TRBD2. V gave up 4 bases and J gave up 10 bases; unmatched junction bases: 10. Germline V gene data show CDR1 as WNHNN and CDR2 as SYGVQD (reference sequence). There are 15 residues in the CDR3. The CDR3 DNA follows: TGCGCCAGCAGTGGCGGCCTAGCGGGGGTGGGAGAGCAGTTCTTC. This encodes CASSGGLAGVGEQFF.

This clone was observed once. The chain employs TRBV28 and TRBJ1-6; tentatively, D is TRBD1 (5 bases). V lost 2 bases to trimming and J lost 13 bases, with 18 bases between them. Germline V lookup: CDR1 MDHEN, CDR2 SYDVKM. There are 15 residues in the CDR3. CDR3 sequence (DNA): TGTGCCAGCAGTTTAAGGTCAGGGCTATTCGACCCCCTCCACTTT. Amino acid sequence: CASSLRSGLFDPLHF.

This sequence joins TRBV27 and TRBJ2-7, with 7 bases fitting TRBD2. This CDR3 has 14 amino acids. CDR1 is MNHEY, CDR2 SMNVEV, per germline (reference sequence). V lost 2 bases and J lost 3; bases outside the gene matches: 4. CDR3 sequence (DNA): TGTGCCAGCAGTTTAACCGAGCGGGGCTACGAGCAGTACTTC. Translated: CASSLTERGYEQYF.

This sequence joins TRBV6-5 and TRBJ1-1; D unresolved. Trimming stripped 5 bases from V and 5 bases from J, with 15 bases between. CDR1 MNHEY and CDR2 SVGAGI come from the germline V gene. This CDR3 region has 14 residues. The CDR3 bases are TGTGCCAGCAGTCCGGGTTCCGAGAGGACTGAAGCTTTCTTT. Translated: CASSPGSERTEAFF.

The V and J genes are TRBV27 and TRBJ2-3, with TRBD2 matching 13 bases. The ends lost 5 bases at V and 4 bases at J; junction bases unmatched: 6. The CDR3 sequence is 16 residues long. Germline assignment: CDR1 MNHEY and CDR2 SMNVEV (reference sequence). DNA of the CDR3: TGTGCCAGCAGTCAAAGACTAGCGGGGGGCCCAGATACGCAGTATTTT. Translating it yields CASSQRLAGGPDTQYF.

The CDR3 DNA reads TGTGCCAGCGGGAGGAGGGGGGATGGAGCTTTCTTT. Translating gives CASGRRGDGAFF. The genes are TRBV5-6 and TRBJ1-1, with D perhaps matching TRBD1 (6 bases). The V and J ends lost 7 bases and 10 bases respectively, with 17 bases between them. CDR1 SGHDT and CDR2 YYEEEE come from the germline V gene. This CDR3 is 12 amino acids long.

The chain couples TRBV21-1 to TRBJ2-2; the tabulated D call, TRBD1, remains unverified against the DNA. TRBV21-1 corresponds to a pseudogene. CDR3 length: 15 residues. In nucleotides, the CDR3 is TGTGCCAGCAGCAAATCCCCAGGGGGGCCCGGGGAGCTGTTTTTT. This gives the protein CASSKSPGGPGELFF.

The chain employs TRBV9 and TRBJ2-1, with D hard to call. There are 13 residues in the CDR3. CDR1 SGDLS and CDR2 YYNGEE come from the germline V gene. V lost 6 bases and J 5 bases, leaving 12 bases between the germline ends. The CDR3 loop reads CASKGGPNNEQFF. For the CDR3, the DNA is TGTGCCAGCAAGGGCGGCCCCAACAATGAGCAGTTCTTC.